This TCR beta chain was retrieved from a study of regulatory T cells in long-lasting Graves disease. Germline V gene sequence: CDR1 SGHRS, CDR2 YFSETQ. V was pared by 0 bases and J by 5 bases, with 7 bases between. This CDR3 is 13 amino acids long. The time point here: newly diagnosed GD, antithyroid drugs for less than 3 months. Generation of the TCR library employed RNA extracted from PBMCs. This clonotype appeared many times. According to the study, TCR beta libraries were built with iRepertoire HTBI primers and CDR3-region Arm-PCR. TCRdb itself ran the multiplex PCR reads through MiXCR, one entry per CDR3 protein. This sample has about 430,000 distinct CDR3 sequences, with approximately 15% found just once. The data were also submitted as part of a second study, on T cells in Graves' hyperthyroidism and ophthalmopathy.

The sequences come from peripheral blood mononuclear cells (PBMCs), collected at new diagnosis, from a patient treated with antithyroid drugs. This sequence originates from a middle-aged woman with Graves disease. The chain is built from TRBV5-1 and TRBJ2-3; D possibly corresponds to TRBD2 (5 bases). The CDR3 spells CASSLGGQDTQYF. The CDR3 region has the DNA TGCGCCAGCAGCTTGGGAGGGCAAGATACGCAGTATTTT.